This T cell receptor (beta chain) was sequenced during a study of cytomegalovirus exposure and HLA in healthy donors. A note on this clone: Antigen unknown.

PCR used 60 Vbeta primers and 13 Jbeta primers. Using immunoSEQ multiplex PCR, the repertoire was profiled, and TCRdb retains in-frame clones only, with some absent. The table has fewer than 250,000 clones, approximately 70% seen once. The germline CDR1 and CDR2 sequences are SGHRS and YFSETQ. This CDR3 region has 16 residues. Trimming left V 4 bases short and J 2 bases short, with 19 bases between. Study results and caveats: Most TCR sequences showed up rarely, but some public TCRs showed up in many donors.

The sample taken for sequencing was PBMCs. The clonotype originates from a woman aged 25 to 39 in good health and CMV-seropositive. This chain joins TRBV5-1 and TRBJ2-7, with TRBD1 as a possible D gene (7 bases). CDR3 amino acids: CASSLPDREEAYEQYF. Written as DNA, the CDR3 is TGCGCCAGCAGCCTACCCGACAGGGAGGAAGCCTACGAGCAGTACTTC.